This T cell receptor beta chain was retrieved from a study of blood T cell repertoires in COVID-19. The wider study: COVID-19 samples, acute and convalescent, were from the United States, Italy and Spain. PBMCs, B-cell-depleted T cells, or T cells provided the cDNA or gDNA that made up the material.

The V gene's germline CDR1 is SQVTM and CDR2 ANQGSEA. This CDR3 is built from 14 residues. The trim removed 0 bases at V and 1 base at J, leaving 3 bases unmatched. Original handling: Amplified reference gene primers provided the basis for estimating nucleated cell counts. Data came from immunoSEQ multiplex PCR; TCRdb stores just in-frame clones and leaves some out. The V and J calls and the clone size are those of that table, but D and trimming were determined from the DNA. The sample has about 190,000 clones; around 80% are singletons. The rearrangement links TRBV29-1 to TRBJ2-7; 7 bases are shared with TRBD1. The TCR comes from a woman over 75 with active or convalescent COVID-19. The sequenced sample consisted of peripheral blood. Here the CDR3 reads CSVEEVRGSYEQYF. The CDR3 nucleotides are TGCAGCGTTGAAGAGGTCAGGGGGTCCTACGAGCAGTACTTC.